This TCR beta chain appears in the sequencing data of a study of post-analysis software for immune sequencing data. Overall study context: Multiple sclerosis in the patients followed relapsing-remitting, secondary progressive and progressive-relapsing courses.

TCR beta cDNA libraries had unique molecular identifiers. With about 0.95 to 10 million T cells as the source, roughly 500,000 cDNA molecules resulted. A single record per CDR3 protein comes from TCRdb applying MiXCR to the PCR reads. The sample includes 600,000 to 700,000 distinct CDR3 sequences, roughly three fifths of them seen just once. On this clonotype itself: Antigen unknown.

The CDR3 covers 18 residues. From germline, CDR1 is MNHEY and CDR2 SVGAGI. The V segment lost 2 bases and the J segment 3 bases; nucleotides outside the gene matches: 12. Study-level findings and limits: TRBV5-6, TRBV5-1 and TRBV20-1 belonged to a set of a handful of TRBV segments that were more frequent in patients than controls. Samples from one preparation batch, clustered by F measure, grouped strongly together. Controls significantly exceeded multiple sclerosis patients in normalized Chao1 diversity.

V gene TRBV6-5 combines with J gene TRBJ2-3; TRBD2 agrees at 9 bases. Sequencing used blood. This receptor was taken from a girl under 10 years old with multiple sclerosis. CDR3 loop: CASSYTAPKREVTDTQYF. The CDR3 region has the DNA TGTGCCAGCAGTTACACCGCGCCCAAGCGGGAGGTAACAGATACGCAGTATTTT.